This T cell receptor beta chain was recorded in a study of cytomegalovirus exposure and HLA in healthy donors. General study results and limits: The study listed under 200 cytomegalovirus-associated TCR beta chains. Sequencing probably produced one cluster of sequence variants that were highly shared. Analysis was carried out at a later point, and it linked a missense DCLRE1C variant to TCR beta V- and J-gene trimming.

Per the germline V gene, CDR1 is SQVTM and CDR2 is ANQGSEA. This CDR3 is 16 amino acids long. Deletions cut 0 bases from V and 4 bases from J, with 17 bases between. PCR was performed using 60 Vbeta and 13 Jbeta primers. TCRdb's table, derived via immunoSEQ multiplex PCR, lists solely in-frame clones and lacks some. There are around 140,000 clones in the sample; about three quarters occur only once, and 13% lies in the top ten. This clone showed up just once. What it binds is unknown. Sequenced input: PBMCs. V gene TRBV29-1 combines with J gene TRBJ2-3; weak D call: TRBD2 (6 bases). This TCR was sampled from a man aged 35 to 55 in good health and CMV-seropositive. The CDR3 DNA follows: TGCAGCGTTGAAGATCAAGGGCGGGGTATACCAGATACGCAGTATTTT. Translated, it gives CSVEDQGRGIPDTQYF.